Listed here are 17 T cell receptor beta chains from one sample, sequenced in a study of T-cell reconstitution after alpha-beta-depleted transplantation in children. Molecular barcoding with unique molecular identifiers was used for the TCRbeta library. TCRdb re-called the PCR reads with MiXCR, one entry per CDR3 protein. The repertoire has roughly 500,000 distinct CDR3 sequences, around a third of them found once; the top ten carry 2% to 3%. The sample here was PBMCs from the stem cell graft donor, taken from the stem cell graft. Receptor source: a human donor who donated a stem cell graft to a child with aplastic anemia.

This rearrangement joins TRBV14 to TRBJ1-2; D is unresolved. V was clipped by 3 bases and J by 8 bases, with 13 bases between them. Germline CDR1 SGHDN, CDR2 FVKESK. This CDR3 comprises 13 residues. CDR3 DNA: TGTGCCAGCAGCCAGCATGTTCTGGGGGGCTACACCTTC. Translated, it gives CASSQHVLGGYTF.

The V and J genes are TRBV5-1 and TRBJ2-1; unclear D gene. Germline V gene data show CDR1 as SGHRS and CDR2 as YFSETQ. V lost 1 base and J 5 bases, leaving 10 bases between the germline ends. This CDR3 comprises 14 residues. For the CDR3, the DNA is TGCGCCAGCAGCTTGCGGGCCAATAACAATGAGCAGTTCTTC. Translation gives CASSLRANNNEQFF.

The chain couples TRBV7-2 to TRBJ2-5; 7 positions agree with TRBD1. Trimming at V came to 4 bases and at J to 3 bases, leaving 8 bases not matched to a gene. The CDR3 is made up of 15 amino acids. Germline assignment: CDR1 SGHTA and CDR2 FQGNSA. CDR3 amino acids: CASSSRQGSEETQYF. In DNA form, the CDR3 reads TGTGCCAGCAGCTCGAGACAGGGCTCTGAAGAGACCCAGTACTTC.

The count of this clonotype is one. J is TRBJ2-2 and V is TRBV4-1, with 7 nucleotides matching TRBD2. The germline V gene encodes CDR1 MGHRA and CDR2 YSYEKL. This CDR3 region has 16 residues. Losses at the gene ends were 1 base for V and 2 bases for J; bases not matched to a gene: 4. CDR3 coding DNA: TGCGCCAGCAGCCAAGTGGGGGGGACCAACACCGGGGAGCTGTTTTTT. Translated: CASSQVGGTNTGELFF.

The CDR3 loop is CASSSFGGDTEAFF. The CDR3 region has the DNA TGCGCCAGCAGCTCTTTTGGTGGGGACACTGAAGCTTTCTTT. The rearrangement links TRBV5-1 to TRBJ1-1, with unresolved D. CDR3 length equals 14 residues. From germline, CDR1 is SGHRS and CDR2 YFSETQ. V lost 3 bases, J lost 3 bases, and 12 bases lay in between.

V usage is TRBV11-3 and J usage is TRBJ2-3; 13 nucleotides match TRBD2. Losses at the gene ends were 5 bases for V and 6 bases for J; bases not matched to a gene: 8. The CDR3 runs 16 residues. The germline V gene encodes CDR1 SGHNT and CDR2 YENEEA. The CDR3 reads CASSPRLAGGSDTQYF. CDR3 bases: TGTGCCAGCAGCCCTCGACTAGCGGGAGGTTCTGATACGCAGTATTTT.

This chain connects TRBV12-5 to TRBJ1-1, with TRBD1 as a possible D gene (5 bases). Trimming took off 1 base at V and 4 bases at J, with 10 bases between the two ends. Germline values: CDR1 LGHNT, CDR2 FRNRAP. The CDR3 is 14 residues long. The CDR3 region is CASGLGGVGTEAFF. Written as DNA, the CDR3 is TGTGCTAGTGGTTTGGGGGGCGTCGGCACTGAAGCTTTCTTT.

This clonotype was seen a handful of times. The chain employs TRBV29-1 and TRBJ1-1; D may be TRBD1 (5 bases). Trimming took off 3 bases at V and 0 bases at J, with 17 bases between the two ends. The CDR3 is 16 amino acids. Per the germline V gene, CDR1 is SQVTM and CDR2 is ANQGSEA. CDR3 DNA: TGCAGCGTTGATGGATGGGGCACTACCCTGAACACTGAAGCTTTCTTT. Protein sequence: CSVDGWGTTLNTEAFF.

There are a few counts of this clonotype. The V call is TRBV6-2 or TRBV6-3, the J call TRBJ2-7; D is perhaps TRBD2 (6 bases). The V end was cut by 2 bases, the J end by 7 bases, with 9 bases between. Germline V gene lookup returns CDR1 MNHEY and CDR2 SVGEGT. The CDR3 covers 12 residues. CDR3 coding DNA: TGTGCCAGCAGTTACGATCGGGGGGAGCAGTACGTC. Translation gives CASSYDRGEQYV.

The rearrangement links TRBV20-1 to TRBJ2-1, with 10 bases matching TRBD2. Germline V gives CDR1 DFQATT, CDR2 SNEGSKA (reference sequence). The CDR3 is 15 residues long. V was clipped by 1 base and J by 9 bases; unmatched bases: 9. CDR3 sequence (DNA): TGCAGTGCTAGAGGGGCTAGCGGGAGTCTGGGTGAGCAGTTCTTC. Its protein is CSARGASGSLGEQFF.

The J gene is TRBJ2-3, the V gene TRBV9; the D gene is possibly TRBD2 (6 bases). V was cut by 0 bases and J by 4 bases, with 9 bases left in between. CDR1 is SGDLS, CDR2 YYNGEE, per germline. The CDR3 sequence is 14 residues long. The DNA for the CDR3 is TGTGCCAGCAGCGTAGCGGGAGCATCAGATACGCAGTATTTT. Translation: CASSVAGASDTQYF.

The gene calls are TRBV6-5 and TRBJ1-4, with D possibly TRBD1 on 6 matching bases. Per germline, CDR1 MNHEY and CDR2 SVGAGI. This CDR3 spans 15 amino acids. V was pared by 2 bases and J by 8 bases, with 15 bases between. CDR3 bases: TGTGCCAGCAGTTACCAATCGGGGGCCGGGGAAAAACTGTTTTTT. This translates into CASSYQSGAGEKLFF.

This clonotype was counted a single time. V usage is TRBV29-1 and J usage is TRBJ2-3, with 9 positions matching TRBD1. The ends lost 1 base at V and 4 bases at J; junction bases unmatched: 15. The CDR3 is 18 amino acids. Germline V lookup: CDR1 SQVTM, CDR2 ANQGSEA. CDR3 sequence reads: CSVEGTGEGFLRADTQYF. The CDR3, as DNA: TGCAGCGTTGAAGGGACAGGGGAAGGTTTTTTACGAGCAGATACGCAGTATTTT.

This clonotype was counted ten times or more. The V and J genes are TRBV12-3 or TRBV12-4 and TRBJ1-3; a weak D match, TRBD1 (6 bases). The CDR3 loop spans 15 amino acids. Trimming took 11 bases from V and 1 from J, leaving 18 bases between them. For the CDR3, the DNA is TGTGCCGGCGCTACAGGGAAGTTTTCTGGAAACACCATATATTTT. It codes for CAGATGKFSGNTIYF.

This sequence joins TRBV5-1 and TRBJ2-5, with 8 bases matching TRBD2. CDR1 is SGHRS and CDR2 is YFSETQ in the germline V gene. The CDR3 spans 15 residues. Trimming removed 3 bases from V and 2 bases from J; junction bases left unmatched: 6. The CDR3 coding sequence is TGCGCCAGCAGCTATCCCGGGACTAGACAAGAGACCCAGTACTTC. Amino acids: CASSYPGTRQETQYF.

The chain joins TRBV5-4 to TRBJ1-2; D gene unclear. The CDR3 is 14 residues long. The V gene's germline CDR1 is SGHNT and CDR2 YYREEE (reference sequence). V was shortened by 6 bases and J by 2 bases, with 14 bases between the two germline ends. The CDR3: CASTSGRINYGYTF. The CDR3 bases are TGTGCCAGCACCAGCGGACGTATAAACTATGGCTACACCTTC.

This sequence joins TRBV7-2 and TRBJ2-5; D gene unclear. The V end lost 2 bases, the J end lost 4 bases, and 8 bases lay between the germline ends. This CDR3 contains 13 residues. Germline loops: CDR1 SGHTA, CDR2 FQGNSA. This CDR3 is CASSLSTPETQYF. The CDR3, as DNA: TGTGCCAGCAGCTTATCCACCCCAGAGACCCAGTACTTC. The complete variable domain, with remaining parts taken from reference TRBV7-2 and TRBJ2-5, reads GAGVSQSPSNKVTEKGKDVELRCDPISGHTALYWYRQSLGQGLEFLIYFQGNSAPDKSGLPSDRFSAERTGGSVSTLTIQRTQQEDSAVYLCASSLSTPETQYFGPGTRLLVL.